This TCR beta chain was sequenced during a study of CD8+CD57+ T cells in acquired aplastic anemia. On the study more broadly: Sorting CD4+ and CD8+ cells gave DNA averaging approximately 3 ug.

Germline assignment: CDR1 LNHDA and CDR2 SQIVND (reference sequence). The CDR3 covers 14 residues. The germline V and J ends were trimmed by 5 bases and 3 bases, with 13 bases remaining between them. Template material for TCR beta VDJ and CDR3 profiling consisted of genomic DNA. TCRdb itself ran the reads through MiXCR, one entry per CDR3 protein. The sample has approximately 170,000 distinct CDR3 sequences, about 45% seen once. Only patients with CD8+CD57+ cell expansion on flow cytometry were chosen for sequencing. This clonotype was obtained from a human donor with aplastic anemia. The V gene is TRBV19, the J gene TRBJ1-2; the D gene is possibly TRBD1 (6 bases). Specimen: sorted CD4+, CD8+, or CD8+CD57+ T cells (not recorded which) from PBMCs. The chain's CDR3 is CASSLPRQDYGYTF. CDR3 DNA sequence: TGTGCCAGTAGTTTACCCCGACAGGACTATGGCTACACCTTC. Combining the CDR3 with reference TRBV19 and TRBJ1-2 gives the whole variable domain DGGITQSPKYLFRKEGQNVTLSCEQNLNHDAMYWYRQDPGQGLRLIYYSQIVNDFQKGDIAEGYSVSREKKESFPLTVTSAQKNPTAFYLCASSLPRQDYGYTFGSGTRLTVV.